This T cell receptor beta chain was recovered during a study of CD8 T cells in ankylosing spondylitis. Regarding the study as a whole: Researchers reportedly found disease-linked clones significantly enriched in matched ankylosing spondylitis synovial fluid. Among TCR beta sequences, a motif of under 10 highly homologous variants appeared characteristic of ankylosing spondylitis blood.

This clonotype was seen ten or more times. Its specificity is not known. Trimming cost V 8 bases and J 1 base, with 10 bases left between them. CDR3 length: 12 residues. In germline, CDR1 is DFQATT, CDR2 SNEGSKA (reference sequence). Using its own MiXCR run on the 5' RACE reads, TCRdb lists one record per CDR3 protein. Of fewer than 500,000 distinct CDR3 sequences in the sample, about 22% were seen once. Sequenced material: blood, either unsorted or a sorted T cell fraction (not recorded which). The source is a male donor with ankylosing spondylitis. The chain combines TRBV20-1 with TRBJ2-3, with D unresolved. The CDR3: CSPQARTDTQYF. CDR3 nucleotides: TGCAGTCCTCAGGCCCGCACAGATACGCAGTATTTT.